This T cell receptor beta chain stems from a study of blood T cell repertoires in COVID-19 (dated by TCRdb to 2020 to 2022). Regarding the research as a whole: The collaborator samples originated in the United States, Italy and Spain and spanned the acute and convalescent phases of COVID-19. The material from the prospective study consisted of cDNA or gDNA derived from T cells, B-cell-depleted T cells, or PBMCs. Subjects who had been exposed to COVID-19, were actively infected with it, or had recovered from it provided the deeply sampled blood TCRbeta repertoires that made up the dataset. The repertoires were made available in a free public database intended to serve as a resource for research on the immune response to SARS-CoV-2. The samples were drawn from the first 160 participants of the ongoing ImmuneRACE study and from 950 to 1,500 subjects provided by 6 global collaborators. Nearly every sample came with metadata listing a de-identified subject ID, COVID-19 status, age in years and sex. Where HLA class I and class II types were available, the types were taken from metadata supplied by the sample provider, not from assay-based typing. The research as a whole found: The amount of clinical and demographic metadata varied by source and participant and was provided uncurated.

Each collaborating institution followed its own protocols to collect whole blood in K2EDTA tubes. Collaborator samples were shipped for TCRbeta analysis as frozen whole blood, isolated PBMCs, or DNA extracted from either sample type. A note on this clone: What antigen it recognizes has not been identified. No per-base quality is available; no much larger clone lies one base away.

From the cysteine up to the phenylalanine, the CDR3 has a length of 11 residues. Just the 33-base CDR3 DNA is kept, in frame starting at base 1. Relative to germline, V is 2 bases shorter and J is 9 bases shorter, with 6 bases between their ends. CDR1 SGHNT and CDR2 YYREEE were looked up in the germline V gene (reference sequence). TCRbeta CDR3 regions were amplified from genomic DNA by means of the immunoSEQ Assay, a bias-controlled multiplex PCR. The authors' analysis ran thus. The number of nucleated cells in each sample was estimated from the amplification of reference gene primers within the assay. To quantify the absolute abundance of each unique TCRbeta CDR3 rearrangement, sequence reads were collapsed and filtered. For each sample, productive Simpson clonality was calculated as the square root of Simpson's diversity index over productive rearrangements. TCRdb provides this immuneACCESS table in a form limited to in-frame rearrangements. Some clones are lacking; in checked studies, under half of them reflect an unresolved V gene, and why the rest are absent is not known. Clone size and V and J calls were adopted from that table, with D and trimming inferred from the DNA. The sample table shows 93,000 or so clones, and 87% are seen once. Under 4% of the sample lies in the top ten.

What was sequenced was peripheral blood. Recombination joined TRBV5-4 with TRBJ2-1, and the D gene may be TRBD1, 5 bases matching. The clonotype comes from a middle-aged man in a cohort sampled during active COVID-19. The nucleotide sequence reads TGTGCCAGCAGCTTACAGGTTGAGCAGTTCTTC. It encodes CASSLQVEQFF.